Listed below are T cell receptor beta chains from one sample, sequenced in a study of CD8+CD57+ T cells in acquired aplastic anemia. From the reads, TCRdb called clonotypes with MiXCR, one entry per CDR3 protein. Of 150,000 to 170,000 distinct CDR3 sequences in the sample, about 48% were seen once. What was sequenced was sorted CD4+, CD8+, or CD8+CD57+ T cells (not recorded which) from PBMCs. The source is a human donor with aplastic anemia. Both conserved end residues are part of each CDR3. A D gene is named only where the DNA matches it firmly. Not all rows give a size; the values are once, few, many and, for expanded clones, a class.

j_gene: TRBJ2-7; abundance: -; d_gene: TRBD2; v_gene: TRBV20-1; CDR3aa: CSVPGLASYEQYF; CDR3nt: TGCAGTGTCCCGGGACTAGCGAGCTACGAGCAGTACTTC
j_gene: TRBJ2-3; abundance: -; d_gene: -; v_gene: TRBV25-1; CDR3aa: CASGGLQGRREGDTQYF; CDR3nt: TGTGCCAGCGGTGGCCTACAGGGTCGCAGAGAGGGTGATACGCAGTATTTT
j_gene: TRBJ1-5; abundance: many; d_gene: TRBD1; v_gene: TRBV12-3/TRBV12-4; CDR3aa: CASSSGGGQPQHF; CDR3nt: TGTGCCAGCAGTTCAGGGGGCGGGCAGCCCCAGCATTTT
j_gene: TRBJ2-7; abundance: few; d_gene: -; v_gene: TRBV7-9; CDR3aa: CASSPPAGYEQYF; CDR3nt: TGTGCCAGCAGCCCCCCGGCGGGCTACGAGCAGTACTTC
j_gene: TRBJ2-3; abundance: -; d_gene: TRBD2; v_gene: TRBV15; CDR3aa: CATSSGTSASTDTQYF; CDR3nt: TGTGCCACCAGCAGTGGGACTAGCGCTAGCACAGATACGCAGTATTTT
j_gene: TRBJ1-2; abundance: -; d_gene: -; v_gene: TRBV9; CDR3aa: CASSGGGSRGYTF; CDR3nt: TGTGCCAGCAGCGGAGGGGGATCTCGTGGCTACACCTTC
j_gene: TRBJ2-6; abundance: -; d_gene: -; v_gene: TRBV10-1; CDR3aa: CASSEWDSGANVLTF; CDR3nt: TGCGCCAGCAGTGAGTGGGACTCTGGGGCCAACGTCCTGACTTTC
j_gene: TRBJ2-4; abundance: many; d_gene: -; v_gene: TRBV11-2; CDR3aa: CASSLGPGADIQYF; CDR3nt: TGTGCCAGCAGCTTAGGTCCAGGGGCGGACATTCAGTACTTC
j_gene: TRBJ1-2; abundance: -; d_gene: TRBD1; v_gene: TRBV7-9; CDR3aa: CASSDTGTGSGYTF; CDR3nt: TGTGCCAGCAGCGATACCGGGACAGGGAGCGGCTACACCTTC
j_gene: TRBJ1-6; abundance: -; d_gene: -; v_gene: TRBV10-1; CDR3aa: CASSPRRTSPLHF; CDR3nt: TGCGCCAGCAGCCCCCGAAGGACGTCACCCCTCCACTTT
j_gene: TRBJ1-2; abundance: -; d_gene: TRBD1; v_gene: TRBV7-9; CDR3aa: CASSYQGQGDGYTF; CDR3nt: TGTGCCAGCAGCTACCAAGGACAGGGAGATGGCTACACCTTC
j_gene: TRBJ2-2; abundance: -; d_gene: -; v_gene: TRBV24-1; CDR3aa: CATSDLGHTGELFF; CDR3nt: TGTGCCACCAGTGATTTGGGGCACACCGGGGAGCTGTTTTTT
j_gene: TRBJ1-5; abundance: -; d_gene: TRBD1; v_gene: TRBV19; CDR3aa: CASSMGTGGNQPQHF; CDR3nt: TGTGCCAGTAGTATGGGGACAGGGGGCAATCAGCCCCAGCATTTT